The 3 T cell receptor beta chains below all came from one sample that was sequenced in a study of blood T cell repertoires in COVID-19 (dated by TCRdb to about 2020). Receptor libraries were prepared by the immunoSEQ multiplex PCR assay. Entries here come from immuneACCESS through TCRdb and include only in-frame sequences with V and J called. Some clones fail to appear in such tables; in the studies checked, an unresolved V gene covers under half of the shortfall, and the cause of the remainder is unknown. The sample data list 200,000 to 250,000 clones, and approximately 80% of these were observed just once. Approximately 7.4% of the sample is taken by the ten largest. Sequenced material: peripheral blood. These receptors were taken from a woman aged 50 to 60 with acute or convalescent COVID-19.

The chain employs TRBV4-2 and TRBJ1-1; D is perhaps TRBD1 (6 bases). CDR1 is LGHNA, CDR2 YNFKEQ, per germline. The V gene lost 4 bases and the J gene lost 0 bases, with 15 bases spanning the gap. The CDR3 contains 16 residues. CDR3 sequence: CASSLPGTLMNTEAFF. DNA of the CDR3: TGTGCCAGCAGCCTCCCCGGGACACTTATGAACACTGAAGCTTTCTTT.

The V gene is TRBV19, the J gene TRBJ1-2; 7 bases line up with TRBD1. V shed 4 bases, J shed 8 bases, and the junction held 7 bases outside the gene matches. The germline gives CDR1 LNHDA, CDR2 SQIVND (reference sequence). This CDR3 is 13 amino acids long. CDR3 bases: TGTGCCAGTAGTACCACACCAGGGGGAGGCTACACCTTC. This codes for CASSTTPGGGYTF.

This clone showed up just once. The gene calls are TRBV5-1 and TRBJ2-1, with 9 bases matching TRBD1. This CDR3 has 17 amino acids. The germline CDR1 and CDR2 sequences are SGHRS and YFSETQ. Trimming cost V 0 bases and J 4 bases; bases outside gene matches: 8. CDR3 loop: CASSLAGLGQGYNEQFF. CDR3 nucleotide sequence: TGCGCCAGCAGCTTGGCGGGGTTAGGACAGGGGTACAATGAGCAGTTCTTC.